These 26 T cell receptor beta chains were sequenced from one sample in a study of blood T cell repertoires in COVID-19. Assay: immunoSEQ multiplex PCR; the TCRdb copy retains only in-frame clones and omits some. The table lists about 380,000 clones, 81% of them singletons. Material for sequencing was peripheral blood. The receptors originated from a human donor with acute or convalescent COVID-19. The donor label of this sample is uncertain.

The chain is built from TRBV4-1 and TRBJ2-1; the D gene is possibly TRBD1 (5 bases). CDR3 length equals 16 residues. Germline V CDR1 and CDR2: MGHRA, YSYEKL. Deletions cut 1 base from V and 4 bases from J, with 14 bases between. The CDR3 here is CASSQVPTGLYNEQFF. For the CDR3, the DNA is TGCGCCAGCAGCCAAGTCCCTACAGGTTTATACAATGAGCAGTTCTTC.

V gene TRBV7-2 combines with J gene TRBJ2-7; 7 bases map to TRBD2. J was trimmed by 0 bases and V by 4 bases; bases with no gene match: 12. CDR1 and CDR2 from the germline V gene are SGHTA and FQGNSA. The CDR3 has 17 residues. CDR3 coding DNA: TGTGCCAGCAGCTCACCCGGGACTACCGAACGCTCCTACGAGCAGTACTTC. Protein: CASSSPGTTERSYEQYF. The variable domain in full, with the rest retrieved from reference TRBV7-2 and TRBJ2-7, is GAGVSQSPSNKVTEKGKDVELRCDPISGHTALYWYRQSLGQGLEFLIYFQGNSAPDKSGLPSDRFSAERTGGSVSTLTIQRTQQEDSAVYLCASSSPGTTERSYEQYFGPGTRLTVT.

The V and J genes are TRBV28 and TRBJ2-2; 9 bases are shared with TRBD1. The J segment lost 5 bases and the V segment lost 6 bases, leaving 10 bases of the junction unmatched. Germline CDR1 reads MDHEN; CDR2 reads SYDVKM. CDR3 length: 16 amino acids. Here the CDR3 DNA reads TGTGCCAGCAGGCCAACAGGGGGCCCAATAACCGGGGAGCTGTTTTTT. As protein: CASRPTGGPITGELFF.

This clone has just a few counts. This chain connects TRBV12-1 to TRBJ2-1; the D call TRBD2 from the table was never checked on the DNA. TRBV12-1 is classified as a pseudogene. The CDR3 totals 18 residues. The CDR3 sequence: CASSFGGGRASSYNEQFF. In DNA form, the CDR3 reads TGTGCCAGCAGCTTTGGGGGCGGGAGGGCCTCCTCCTACAATGAGCAGTTCTTC.

The chain links TRBV5-6 to TRBJ2-7, with D tentatively TRBD2 (6 bases). Trimming stripped 1 base from V and 3 bases from J, with 14 bases between. The CDR3 has 15 amino acids. Germline V gives CDR1 SGHDT, CDR2 YYEEEE. CDR3 amino acids: CASSLSRLVGYEQYF. Written as DNA, the CDR3 is TGTGCCAGCAGCTTGTCCCGACTAGTGGGCTACGAGCAGTACTTC.

The gene calls are TRBV12-3 or TRBV12-4 and TRBJ1-5; D remains unclear. V shed 6 bases and J shed 9 bases, with 12 bases lying between them. The CDR3 contains 12 residues. Written as DNA, the CDR3 is TGTGCCAGCAGCTCGCCCCTAGGGCCCCAGCATTTT. It translates to CASSSPLGPQHF.

The chain joins TRBV9 to TRBJ2-1, with 14 bases identical to TRBD2. V gave up 4 bases and J gave up 12 bases; unmatched junction bases: 9. The CDR3 loop spans 15 amino acids. The germline gives CDR1 SGDLS, CDR2 YYNGEE. The CDR3 loop is CASSPTGLAGVRQFF. CDR3 nucleotides: TGTGCCAGCAGCCCGACGGGACTAGCGGGAGTCCGGCAGTTCTTC.

This clone was counted a few times. This sequence joins TRBV11-2 and TRBJ2-1; D might be TRBD1 (5 bases). CDR1 and CDR2 (germline): SGHAT, FQNNGV. The CDR3 spans 15 residues. Trimming removed 1 base at V and 2 bases at J, with 9 bases between. The chain's CDR3 is CASSLVQDPYNEQFF. For the CDR3, the DNA is TGTGCCAGCAGCTTAGTACAGGACCCCTACAATGAGCAGTTCTTC. Based on the CDR3 plus reference TRBV11-2 and TRBJ2-1, the full variable domain is EAGVAQSPRYKIIEKRQSVAFWCNPISGHATLYWYQQILGQGPKLLIQFQNNGVVDDSQLPKDRFSAERLKGVDSTLKIQPAKLEDSAVYLCASSLVQDPYNEQFFGPGTRLTVL.

CDR3 DNA: TGTGCCAGCAGCTCAGAAGCGGCCGGAAACATTCAGTACTTC. Translating gives CASSSEAAGNIQYF. J is TRBJ2-4 and V is TRBV7-9; tentative D call: TRBD2 (5 bases). Germline-derived CDR1 and CDR2 are SEHNR and FQNEAQ (reference sequence). V was clipped by 4 bases and J by 6 bases, with 13 bases between them. There are 14 residues in the CDR3.

The chain is built from TRBV11-2 and TRBJ2-4; possibly TRBD1 for D (6 bases). This CDR3 has 12 amino acids. Trimming removed 5 bases at V and 12 bases at J, with 14 bases between. Germline values: CDR1 SGHAT, CDR2 FQNNGV. The CDR3 nucleotides are TGTGCCAGCAGCCCTGAGACAGGACCTCAGTACTTC. Amino acid sequence: CASSPETGPQYF.

The V and J genes are TRBV19 and TRBJ1-2; 7 nucleotides match TRBD1. Germline V lookup: CDR1 LNHDA, CDR2 SQIVND (reference sequence). V trimming: 9 bases; J trimming: 6 bases; junction bases outside the gene matches: 13. The CDR3 runs to 14 residues. CDR3 protein: CASKETGYRNGYTF. CDR3 sequence (DNA): TGTGCCAGCAAAGAGACAGGGTATCGGAATGGCTACACCTTC.

V and J are TRBV14 and TRBJ1-4, with TRBD1 matching over 8 bases. The V gene end was trimmed by 4 bases and the J gene end by 2 bases; junction bases not matched to a gene: 6. Germline V gives CDR1 SGHDN, CDR2 FVKESK. CDR3 length: 16 amino acids. The chain's CDR3 is CASSRRQGRTNEKLFF. In DNA form, the CDR3 reads TGTGCCAGCAGCCGTCGACAGGGGAGGACTAATGAAAAACTGTTTTTT.

This chain links TRBV19 with TRBJ2-5; 9 positions match TRBD1. Germline CDR1 LNHDA, CDR2 SQIVND (reference sequence). This CDR3 contains 15 residues. The J segment lost 3 bases and the V segment lost 4 bases, leaving 6 bases of the junction unmatched. The CDR3 region is CASSTRGTGKETQYF. The CDR3 coding sequence is TGTGCCAGTAGTACGCGGGGGACAGGGAAAGAGACCCAGTACTTC.

The J gene is TRBJ1-2, the V gene TRBV6-2 or TRBV6-3; tentatively, D is TRBD1 (5 bases). CDR1 and CDR2 (germline): MNHEY, SVGEGT. Trimming left V 5 bases short and J 4 bases short, with 14 bases between. The CDR3 sequence is 14 residues long. The CDR3 protein is CASSLFRGGYGYTF. CDR3 nucleotide sequence: TGTGCCAGCAGTCTCTTTAGGGGAGGCTATGGCTACACCTTC.

The chain has TRBV20-1 and TRBJ2-2; D not resolved. Trimming took off 3 bases at V and 6 bases at J, with 8 bases between the two ends. The CDR3 has 12 amino acids. CDR1 and CDR2 from the germline V gene are DFQATT and SNEGSKA (reference sequence). CDR3 protein: CSASYQAGELFF. For the CDR3, the DNA is TGCAGTGCTAGTTATCAGGCCGGGGAGCTGTTTTTT.

The V call is TRBV3-1 (or the pseudogene TRBV3-2), the J call TRBJ1-3; unclear D gene. Germline V gives CDR1 LGHDT, CDR2 YNNKEL (reference sequence). The CDR3 contains 13 residues. The V gene lost 6 bases and the J gene lost 4 bases, with 10 bases spanning the gap. This CDR3 is CASRYSSGNTIYF. CDR3 in DNA: TGTGCCAGCAGATACTCATCCGGAAACACCATATATTTT.

V gene TRBV29-1 combines with J gene TRBJ1-1; 8 bases agree with TRBD1. Per germline, CDR1 SQVTM and CDR2 ANQGSEA. This CDR3 contains 14 residues. V lost 0 bases and J lost 1; bases outside the gene matches: 1. CDR3 in DNA: TGCAGCGTTGAAGATGGGACAGGGAACACTGAAGCTTTCTTT. Its translation is CSVEDGTGNTEAFF.

This sequence joins TRBV5-1 and TRBJ2-5; 9 bases fit TRBD1. The CDR3 spans 17 residues. The germline CDR1 and CDR2 sequences are SGHRS and YFSETQ. The junction had 15 bases not matched to a gene; V was cut back by 4 bases and J by 5 bases. The CDR3 loop is CASSPGTGPLSAETQYF. CDR3 coding DNA: TGCGCCAGCAGCCCAGGGACAGGGCCACTCTCGGCGGAGACCCAGTACTTC. The complete variable domain, with remaining parts taken from reference TRBV5-1 and TRBJ2-5, reads KAGVTQTPRYLIKTRGQQVTLSCSPISGHRSVSWYQQTPGQGLQFLFEYFSETQRNKGNFPGRFSGRQFSNSRSEMNVSTLELGDSALYLCASSPGTGPLSAETQYFGPGTRLLVL.

The J gene is TRBJ1-2, the V gene TRBV6-5; the D is unclear. Trimming shortened V by 6 bases and J by 0 bases, and 8 bases separated the two germline ends. CDR3 length: 13 amino acids. Looked up from germline, CDR1 is MNHEY and CDR2 is SVGAGI. The CDR3 bases are TGTGCCAGCAGACAGCCCCCTAACTATGGCTACACCTTC. Protein product: CASRQPPNYGYTF.

This clone was counted a few times. The CDR3 protein is CASSQDLDTQYF. For the CDR3, the DNA is TGTGCCAGCAGCCAAGACTTAGATACGCAGTATTTT. V is TRBV3-1 (or the pseudogene TRBV3-2) and J is TRBJ2-3; D uncertain. Trimming pared 0 bases from V and 5 bases from J, leaving 3 bases between. CDR3 size: 12 residues. Per the germline V gene, CDR1 is LGHDT and CDR2 is YNNKEL (reference sequence).

The V gene is TRBV6-5, the J gene TRBJ2-7; TRBD1 matches at 8 bases. In germline, CDR1 is MNHEY, CDR2 SVGAGI. The CDR3 runs 14 residues. V dropped 6 bases and J dropped 0; count of bases not matched to a gene: 4. As DNA, the CDR3 is TGTGCCAGCAGCCAGGACAGGGACTCCTACGAGCAGTACTTC. As protein: CASSQDRDSYEQYF.

This clone showed up just a few times. The genes are TRBV5-5 and TRBJ1-3; TRBD1 aligns across 8 bases. The germline V gene has CDR1 SGHKS and CDR2 YYEKEE (reference sequence). Germline trimming cut 4 bases from V and 4 bases from J; bases unmatched to any gene: 10. The length of the CDR3 is 16 residues. CDR3 sequence: CASSPYPTGVGNTIYF. CDR3 bases: TGTGCCAGCAGCCCCTACCCGACAGGGGTCGGAAACACCATATATTTT.

In this sample, this clone turned up once. The chain links TRBV30 to TRBJ1-2; D might be TRBD1 (6 bases). Germline V gene data show CDR1 as GTSNPN and CDR2 as SVGIG (reference sequence). This CDR3 spans 13 amino acids. V gave up 4 bases and J gave up 6 bases, with 15 bases separating them. The CDR3 nucleotides are TGTGCCTGGATGGGGTGGGGGCTCGATGGCTACACCTTC. This gives the protein CAWMGWGLDGYTF.

This clone was counted a single time. The CDR3 sequence: CASSPQGTSYGYTF. The DNA of the CDR3 is TGTGCCAGCAGCCCTCAGGGGACGAGCTATGGCTACACCTTC. The chain carries TRBV16 and TRBJ1-2; D might be TRBD1 (6 bases). Trimming stripped 4 bases from V and 4 bases from J, with 13 bases between. The CDR3 contains 14 residues. Germline values: CDR1 KGHSY, CDR2 FQNENV. Filled out from reference TRBV16 and TRBJ1-2, the complete variable domain reads GEEVAQTPKHLVRGEGQKAKLYCAPIKGHSYVFWYQQVLKNEFKFLISFQNENVFDETGMPKERFSAKCLPNSPCSLEIQATKLEDSAVYFCASSPQGTSYGYTFGSGTRLTVV.

V gene TRBV15 combines with J gene TRBJ2-1; TRBD2 matches 7 bases. Germline assignment: CDR1 LNHNV and CDR2 YYDKDF (reference sequence). The trim removed 0 bases at V and 2 bases at J, leaving 4 bases unmatched. This CDR3 is built from 16 residues. This CDR3 reads CATSRDKLAPYNEQFF. Written as DNA, the CDR3 is TGTGCCACCAGCAGAGATAAACTAGCGCCCTACAATGAGCAGTTCTTC. Using reference TRBV15 and TRBJ2-1 for the parts outside the CDR3, the full variable domain is DAMVIQNPRYQVTQFGKPVTLSCSQTLNHNVMYWYQQKSSQAPKLLFHYYDKDFNNEADTPDNFQSRRPNTSFCFLDIRSPGLGDTAMYLCATSRDKLAPYNEQFFGPGTRLTVL.

V usage is TRBV6-5 and J usage is TRBJ1-1; D remains unclear. V lost 2 bases and J lost 4, with 11 bases in between. The germline V gene encodes CDR1 MNHEY and CDR2 SVGAGI. The CDR3 sequence is 14 residues long. The CDR3 sequence: CASSYTRRVTEAFF. CDR3 DNA: TGTGCCAGCAGTTACACCAGGAGGGTCACTGAAGCTTTCTTT.